Each of the 13 T cell receptor beta chains below was sequenced from the same sample in a study of blood T cell repertoires in COVID-19. Using immunoSEQ multiplex PCR, the repertoire was profiled, and TCRdb retains in-frame clones only, with some absent. The repertoire holds about 64,000 clones, with roughly three quarters as singletons. Sequencing used peripheral blood. These receptors all come from a man in his fifties or sixties with COVID-19, enrolled during active disease.

V gene TRBV2 combines with J gene TRBJ2-3; 7 bases map to TRBD2. CDR1 and CDR2 from the germline V gene are SNHLY and FYNNEI. There are 13 residues in the CDR3. V dropped 5 bases and J dropped 3; count of bases not matched to a gene: 2. CDR3 region: CASSLAETDTQYF. CDR3 coding DNA: TGTGCCAGCAGTCTAGCGGAAACAGATACGCAGTATTTT. Combining the CDR3 with reference TRBV2 and TRBJ2-3 gives the whole variable domain EPEVTQTPSHQVTQMGQEVILRCVPISNHLYFYWYRQILGQKVEFLVSFYNNEISEKSEIFDDQFSVERPDGSNFTLKIRSTKLEDSAMYFCASSLAETDTQYFGPGTRLTVL.

The chain joins TRBV29-1 to TRBJ2-7; D is perhaps TRBD1 (7 bases). This CDR3 is 14 amino acids long. Per germline, CDR1 SQVTM and CDR2 ANQGSEA. Trimming shortened V by 4 bases and J by 3 bases, and 16 bases separated the two germline ends. The CDR3 here is CSVAAGQWNYEQYF. The CDR3 coding sequence is TGCAGCGTTGCCGCGGGACAGTGGAACTACGAGCAGTACTTC.

In this sample, this clone turned up a few times. The chain employs TRBV3-1 (or the pseudogene TRBV3-2) and TRBJ1-1; 7 bases are a match to TRBD1. Trimming removed 0 bases from V and 1 base from J; junction bases left unmatched: 5. CDR3 size: 16 residues. The germline gives CDR1 LGHDT, CDR2 YNNKEL (reference sequence). In DNA form, the CDR3 reads TGTGCCAGCAGCCAAGACCCCTACAGGGGGAACACTGAAGCTTTCTTT. Its translation is CASSQDPYRGNTEAFF.

Regarding this clone: The sample contains more than one DNA sequence encoding this CDR3. The chain uses TRBV5-1 and TRBJ1-6; 9 positions match TRBD1. CDR1 SGHRS and CDR2 YFSETQ come from the germline V gene. The CDR3 is made up of 14 amino acids. J gave up 8 bases and V 3 bases, and 3 bases lay outside the gene matches. CDR3 sequence (DNA): TGCGCCAGCAGCTCTGACAGGGGGTATTCACCCCTCCACTTT. Its protein product is CASSSDRGYSPLHF.

This chain joins TRBV28 and TRBJ2-3; D may be TRBD2 (6 bases). The germline CDR1 and CDR2 sequences are MDHEN and SYDVKM. CDR3 length: 17 amino acids. V was shortened by 5 bases and J by 0 bases, with 18 bases between the two germline ends. The CDR3 DNA reads as TGTGCCAGCAGTATATTAAGCGGCGGAGGGAGCACAGATACGCAGTATTTT. It is translated as CASSILSGGGSTDTQYF.

The genes are TRBV5-4 and TRBJ2-2; no reliable D call. V shed 3 bases and J shed 2 bases, with 11 bases lying between them. Looked up from germline, CDR1 is SGHNT and CDR2 is YYREEE (reference sequence). This CDR3 comprises 15 residues. The CDR3 bases are TGTGCCAGCAGCTCTGAGGTGGCCAACACCGGGGAGCTGTTTTTT. This codes for CASSSEVANTGELFF.

The chain combines TRBV2 with TRBJ2-2; possibly TRBD2 for D (5 bases). The V gene's germline CDR1 is SNHLY and CDR2 FYNNEI. Trimming pared 6 bases from V and 3 bases from J, leaving 5 bases between. The CDR3 spans 12 residues. CDR3 bases: TGTGCCAGCAGGGAGGACACCGGGGAGCTGTTTTTT. Protein sequence: CASREDTGELFF.

This chain links TRBV13 with TRBJ2-4, with D possibly matching TRBD2 (5 bases). V lost 0 bases and J lost 6, with 9 bases in between. This CDR3 has 14 residues. Germline CDR1 and CDR2: PRHDT and FYEKMQ (reference sequence). The CDR3 DNA reads TGTGCCAGCAGCTTAGGCCGGGCGGGAAACATTCAGTACTTC. Protein: CASSLGRAGNIQYF.

V gene TRBV6-1 combines with J gene TRBJ1-3; no reliable D call. Germline V gene sequence: CDR1 MNHNS, CDR2 SASEGT. This CDR3 is built from 17 residues. Deletions cut 1 base from V and 4 bases from J, with 17 bases between. The CDR3 region has the DNA TGTGCCAGCAGTGAAGTACGCAATGCCCTAGAGGGAAACACCATATATTTT. Translating it yields CASSEVRNALEGNTIYF.

CDR3 coding DNA: TGTGCCAGCAGTCTTTACTACGAGCAGTACTTC. Amino acid sequence: CASSLYYEQYF. The chain couples TRBV7-2 to TRBJ2-7; D remains unclear. This CDR3 spans 11 amino acids. Between the trimmed V and J ends, which lost 6 bases and 3 bases, there was a span of 6 bases. The germline gives CDR1 SGHTA, CDR2 FQGNSA.

In the case of this clone: One end of the junction does not line up with germline, which may come from a read error. This chain uses TRBV2 with TRBJ2-1; 14 nucleotides align to TRBD2. The length of the CDR3 is 17 residues. Germline assignment: CDR1 SNHLY and CDR2 FYNNEI. The CDR3 loop is CASSEGLAGGTYNEQFF. The CDR3 region has the DNA TGTGCCAGCAGCGAAGGACTAGCGGGAGGCACCTACAATGAGCAGTTCTTC.

The V gene is TRBV7-9, the J gene TRBJ2-3, with 10 bases identical to TRBD2. Trimming cost V 5 bases and J 6 bases; bases outside gene matches: 11. The CDR3 contains 16 residues. CDR1 is SEHNR, CDR2 FQNEAQ, per germline (reference sequence). This CDR3 reads CASSPTKRGGLDTQYF. The CDR3 coding sequence is TGTGCCAGCAGCCCGACCAAGCGGGGGGGCCTGGATACGCAGTATTTT.

The V gene is TRBV7-6, the J gene TRBJ1-1; weak D call: TRBD1 (5 bases). The V and J ends lost 1 base and 1 base respectively, with 10 bases between them. This CDR3 contains 15 residues. The germline V gene encodes CDR1 SGHVS and CDR2 FNYEAQ. CDR3 sequence: CASSLGRVPNTEAFF. The CDR3 coding sequence is TGTGCCAGCAGCTTAGGCAGGGTCCCGAACACTGAAGCTTTCTTT.